Detailed here is one TCR beta chain. The antigen remains unidentified. The data belong to a study of regulatory T cells in long-lasting Graves disease. Assembly of TCR beta libraries relied on iRepertoire HTBI primers together with Arm-PCR of CDR3 regions. TCRdb passed the multiplex PCR reads through MiXCR, listing each CDR3 protein once. In the table there are fewer than 550,000 distinct CDR3 sequences, around 17% of which are singletons. The CDR3 sequence is 16 residues long. With 6 bases clipped from V and 4 bases from J, the junction kept 9 bases outside the gene matches. Germline lookup yields CDR1 WSHSY and CDR2 SAAADI. Stated time point: newly diagnosed GD, antithyroid drugs for less than 3 months. Isolated PBMC RNA provided the starting material for the TCR library. By American Thyroid Association guidelines, Graves' disease was diagnosed in the cohort. Patients all came to the study from an endocrinology department in Xi'an, China.

Study findings and constraints: Persistent disease was associated with favored TRBV28 usage and with favored use of TRBJ1-2 and TRBJ2-5.

This sample was shared with a second study, whose subject was T cells in Graves' hyperthyroidism and ophthalmopathy.

The chain has TRBV10-2 and TRBJ2-3; the match to TRBD2 covers 11 bases. The sample in question was peripheral blood mononuclear cells (PBMCs), obtained at new diagnosis, from a patient treated with antithyroid drugs. The clonotype comes from a woman between 18 and 30 years old with Graves disease. The CDR3 sequence is CASSPSLAGVPDTQYF. In DNA form, the CDR3 reads TGCGCCAGCAGCCCCTCACTAGCGGGAGTACCAGATACGCAGTATTTT.